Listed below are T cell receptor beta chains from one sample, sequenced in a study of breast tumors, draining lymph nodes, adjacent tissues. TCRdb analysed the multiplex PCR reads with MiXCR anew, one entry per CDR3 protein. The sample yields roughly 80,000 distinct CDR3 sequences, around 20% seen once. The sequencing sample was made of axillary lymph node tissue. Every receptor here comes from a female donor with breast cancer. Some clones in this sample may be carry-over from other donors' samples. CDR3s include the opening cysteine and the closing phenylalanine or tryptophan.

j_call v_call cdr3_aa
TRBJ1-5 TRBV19 CASSIFFVGQSSNQPQHF
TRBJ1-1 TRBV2 CASSGSTTRDTEAFF
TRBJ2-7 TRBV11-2 CASSDGTSGRFISYEQYF
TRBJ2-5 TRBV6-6 CASSKPPGQGTQETQYF
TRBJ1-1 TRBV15 CATSSDRGEAFF
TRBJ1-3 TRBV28 CASSDSMGNGNTIYF
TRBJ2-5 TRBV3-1 CASSRLAGRQETQYF
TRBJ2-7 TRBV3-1 CASSQVTVRGPYEQYF
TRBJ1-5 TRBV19 CASRISRDSNQPQHF
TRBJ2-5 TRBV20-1 CSARVGLLQETQYF
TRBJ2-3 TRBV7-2 CASSFQAGDTQYF
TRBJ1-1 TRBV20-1 CSASQTGTATEAFF
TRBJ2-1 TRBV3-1 CASSQDPNNEQFF
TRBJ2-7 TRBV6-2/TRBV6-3 CASRTGALTPYEQYF
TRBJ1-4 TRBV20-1 CSARRGPRGEKLFF
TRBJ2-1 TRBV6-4 CASSEDRDNEQFF
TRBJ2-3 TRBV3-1 CASSQDMGGTSTDTQYF
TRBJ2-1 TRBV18 CASSPPLDIEQFF
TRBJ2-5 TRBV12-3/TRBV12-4 CASSFPGLRAQYF
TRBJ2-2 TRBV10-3 CAIRQGQQSGELFF
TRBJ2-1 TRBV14 CASSPPDRERVNEQFF
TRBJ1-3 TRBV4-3 CASSQDPGGDTIYF
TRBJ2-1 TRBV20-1 CSARDTGGSSEQFF
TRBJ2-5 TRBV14 CASSQDRRWETQYF
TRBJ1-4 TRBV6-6 CASSYGWGLNEKLFF
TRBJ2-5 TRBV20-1 CSAGTGTETQYF
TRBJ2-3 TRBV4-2 CASSLTSTDTQYF
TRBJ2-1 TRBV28 CATARTSGYNEQFF
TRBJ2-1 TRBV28 CANRPPSGIIKFF
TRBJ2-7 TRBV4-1 CASSQIAGGTYEQYF
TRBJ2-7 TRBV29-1 CSVEQGASYEQYF
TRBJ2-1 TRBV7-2 CASTPSLAGGYNEQFF
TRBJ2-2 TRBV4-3 CASSQEQSHLTGELFF
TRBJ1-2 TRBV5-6 CASSLTGAPYGYTF
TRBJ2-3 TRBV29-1 CSVHPGLATDTQYF
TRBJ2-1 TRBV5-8 CASSPGQIPYNEQFF
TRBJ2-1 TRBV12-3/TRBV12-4 CASSRRSTHNEQFF
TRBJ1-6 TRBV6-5 CTSSRLGNSPLHF
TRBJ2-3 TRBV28 CASGLGVPTDTQYF
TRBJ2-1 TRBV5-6 CASSQTPYEQFF
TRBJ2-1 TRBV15 CATSREPSGRPSYNEQFF
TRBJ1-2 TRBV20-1 CSPAVRGDYGYTF
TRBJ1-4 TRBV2 CASRRTATNEKLFF
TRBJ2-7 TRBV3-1 CANSQDPGQGVRRGQYF
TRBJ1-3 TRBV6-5 CASSYLTGAGNTIYF
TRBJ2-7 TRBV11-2 CASSYDGDLYEQYF
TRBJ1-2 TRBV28 CASQTGGAGYGYTF